The 25 T cell receptor beta chains presented below share a single source sample, sequenced in a study of beta chain features in type 1 diabetes. The authors reverse transcribed all of the isolated RNA, so sequencing captured expressed TCRB transcripts. Produced via immunoSEQ multiplex PCR; TCRdb's table is partial and in-frame only. The profile shows roughly 170,000 clones, approximately 13% of them singletons. Sequencing input: central memory CD4+ T cells from blood. The receptor source for this set is a young woman in good health.

This clone was found a few times. V and J are TRBV7-3 and TRBJ2-7, with D unclear. Trimming left V 10 bases short and J 0 bases short, with 19 bases between. Germline V CDR1 and CDR2: SGHTA, FQGTGA. The length of the CDR3 is 15 residues. In nucleotides, the CDR3 is TGTGCCACCGCCCCCGCTGCAGTTCTCTCCTACGAGCAGTACTTC. Its translation is CATAPAAVLSYEQYF.

The chain recombines TRBV23-1 with TRBJ2-3, with D unclear. TRBV23-1 is marked as an open reading frame, function uncertain. The V end was cut by 8 bases, the J end by 5 bases, with 8 bases between. This CDR3 comprises 11 residues. The CDR3, as DNA: TGCGCCAGCGCCAGTCGAGATACGCAGTATTTT. The encoded protein is CASASRDTQYF.

This chain joins TRBV28 and TRBJ2-1; TRBD1 is a possible D gene (6 bases). CDR1 and CDR2 from the germline V gene are MDHEN and SYDVKM. The CDR3 extends over 14 amino acids. V was trimmed by 6 bases and J by 7 bases, leaving 16 bases between them. The CDR3 DNA reads as TGTGCCAGCAGGGACAGAACTTGGGCGAATGAGCAGTTCTTC. Amino acids: CASRDRTWANEQFF.

In this sample, this clone turned up a few times. The rearrangement joins TRBV28 to TRBJ2-2; 8 nucleotides line up with TRBD1. In germline, CDR1 is MDHEN, CDR2 SYDVKM. With 8 bases clipped from V and 4 bases from J, the junction kept 9 bases outside the gene matches. The CDR3 runs to 15 residues. Here the CDR3 reads CASWAGTGATGELFF. In nucleotides, the CDR3 is TGTGCCAGCTGGGCCGGGACAGGAGCCACCGGGGAGCTGTTTTTT. The entire variable domain, with the rest obtained from reference TRBV28 and TRBJ2-2, is as follows: DVKVTQSSRYLVKRTGEKVFLECVQDMDHENMFWYRQDPGLGLRLIYFSYDVKMKEKGDIPEGYSVSREKKERFSLILESASTNQTSMYLCASWAGTGATGELFFGEGSRLTVL.

This clone has ten or more counts. The chain combines TRBV11-2 with TRBJ2-5; TRBD1 matches at 7 bases. The CDR3 has 14 amino acids. CDR1 is SGHAT and CDR2 is FQNNGV in the germline V gene. The V gene end was trimmed by 5 bases and the J gene end by 1 base; junction bases not matched to a gene: 4. Written as DNA, the CDR3 is TGTGCCAGCAGCCGGGGACAGCTCCAAGAGACCCAGTACTTC. Residues: CASSRGQLQETQYF.

This rearrangement joins TRBV10-3 to TRBJ2-1; 10 positions match TRBD2. Germline CDR1 is ENHRY and CDR2 is SYGVKD. This CDR3 has 16 amino acids. With V trimmed by 6 bases and J by 5 bases, 10 bases remained unmatched. The CDR3, as DNA: TGTGCCATCAGCGCTGGGAGTACTAGCGGGGACAATGAGCAGTTCTTC. Amino acids: CAISAGSTSGDNEQFF.

The J gene is TRBJ2-5, the V gene TRBV5-1; D unclear. V lost 4 bases to trimming and J lost 5 bases, with 9 bases between them. CDR3 length equals 12 residues. Germline V gives CDR1 SGHRS, CDR2 YFSETQ. This chain's CDR3 is CASSHSRETQYF. The CDR3 nucleotides read TGCGCCAGCAGCCACTCGAGGGAGACCCAGTACTTC.

The chain joins TRBV28 to TRBJ1-2; 7 bases agree with TRBD1. Germline V gene sequence: CDR1 MDHEN, CDR2 SYDVKM. This CDR3 is built from 13 residues. V was pared by 5 bases and J by 5 bases, with 5 bases of the junction left unmatched. The CDR3 sequence: CASSRDSSYGYTF. The CDR3 coding sequence is TGTGCCAGCAGTCGGGACAGTTCTTATGGCTACACCTTC.

This clone was observed a few times. Other DNA sequences in this specimen translate into the identical CDR3. This chain uses TRBV5-4 with TRBJ2-3; a possible D gene is TRBD2 (6 bases). Germline V CDR1 and CDR2: SGHNT, YYREEE (reference sequence). This CDR3 is built from 14 residues. Trimming left V 2 bases short and J 0 bases short, with 7 bases between. The CDR3 is CASSFSGSTDTQYF. CDR3 DNA sequence: TGTGCCAGCAGCTTCAGCGGGAGCACAGATACGCAGTATTTT.

This clone was observed a handful of times. J is TRBJ2-1 and V is TRBV29-1, with 9 bases fitting TRBD1. Trimming at V came to 6 bases and at J to 2 bases, leaving 5 bases not matched to a gene. Germline-derived CDR1 and CDR2 are SQVTM and ANQGSEA. The CDR3 loop spans 14 amino acids. The CDR3 DNA reads TGCAGCGTAATCCGGGACAGGGCCTACAATGAGCAGTTCTTC. Its translation is CSVIRDRAYNEQFF.

The rearrangement uses TRBV14 and TRBJ2-7, with a weak D call TRBD1 (6 bases). CDR1 is SGHDN and CDR2 is FVKESK in the germline V gene. Trimming removed 0 bases at V and 9 bases at J, with 21 bases between. The CDR3 totals 16 residues. DNA of the CDR3: TGTGCCAGCAGCCAAGAAGGTAGGGGGACCGAGGAGATGCAGTACTTC. Translated: CASSQEGRGTEEMQYF.

This clone was counted ten times or more. The rearrangement uses TRBV7-2 and TRBJ2-4; D might be TRBD2 (7 bases). Germline assignment: CDR1 SGHTA and CDR2 FQGNSA. The CDR3 sequence is 14 residues long. V was cut by 5 bases and J by 6 bases, with 14 bases left in between. CDR3 nucleotides: TGTGCCAGCAGCCCACAAAGGGGGGGAAACATTCAGTACTTC. This codes for CASSPQRGGNIQYF.

This clone was seen a few times. The V gene is TRBV6-5, the J gene TRBJ1-5; D is perhaps TRBD1 (5 bases). CDR1 is MNHEY and CDR2 is SVGAGI in the germline V gene. V was cut by 9 bases and J by 2 bases, with 17 bases left in between. CDR3 size: 15 residues. The CDR3 DNA reads as TGTGCCAGTTCTATAATGCTAGGGGGCAATCAGCCCCAGCATTTT. It encodes CASSIMLGGNQPQHF.

CDR3 DNA: TGTGCCATCAGTGATTTTCAGGGGAACTATGGCTACACCTTC. Translated, it gives CAISDFQGNYGYTF. J is TRBJ1-2 and V is TRBV10-3; maybe TRBD1 (6 bases). Trimming took off 3 bases at V and 2 bases at J, with 10 bases between the two ends. Germline V gives CDR1 ENHRY, CDR2 SYGVKD. The CDR3 consists of 14 residues.

This clone occurred many times. V and J are TRBV28 and TRBJ1-5; 10 positions match TRBD1. Germline CDR1 and CDR2: MDHEN and SYDVKM. V lost 7 bases and J lost 4; bases outside the gene matches: 7. CDR3 length: 15 residues. The CDR3 protein is CASTSPGQGNQPQHF. The CDR3 DNA follows: TGTGCCAGCACCTCACCGGGACAGGGGAATCAGCCCCAGCATTTT.

This clone was counted only a few times. CDR3 protein: CSVEVPARENTEAFF. DNA for the CDR3: TGCAGCGTTGAAGTCCCGGCCAGGGAGAACACTGAAGCTTTCTTT. The chain has TRBV29-1 and TRBJ1-1, with a possible D match to TRBD1 (5 bases). V gave up 1 base and J gave up 1 base, with 13 bases separating them. CDR1 is SQVTM and CDR2 is ANQGSEA in the germline V gene. The CDR3 sequence is 15 residues long.

The J gene is TRBJ2-1, the V gene TRBV5-1; 10 nucleotides match TRBD2. This CDR3 comprises 15 residues. CDR1 SGHRS and CDR2 YFSETQ come from the germline V gene. V gave up 3 bases and J gave up 7 bases; unmatched junction bases: 7. The CDR3 region is CASSSLAGAKNEQFF. The CDR3 bases are TGCGCCAGCAGCTCGCTAGCGGGAGCAAAAAATGAGCAGTTCTTC.

This clone was found once. The J gene is TRBJ2-6, the V gene TRBV28; D not certain. The CDR3 totals 15 residues. Germline assignment: CDR1 MDHEN and CDR2 SYDVKM. The germline V and J ends were trimmed by 4 bases and 2 bases, with 9 bases remaining between them. DNA of the CDR3: TGTGCCAGCAGTTCTTTTTCGGCTGGGGCCAACGTCCTGACTTTC. Translation: CASSSFSAGANVLTF. Looking up the rest from reference TRBV28 and TRBJ2-6 gives the full variable domain: DVKVTQSSRYLVKRTGEKVFLECVQDMDHENMFWYRQDPGLGLRLIYFSYDVKMKEKGDIPEGYSVSREKKERFSLILESASTNQTSMYLCASSSFSAGANVLTFGAGSRLTVL.

The CDR3 coding sequence is TGTGCCAGCAGCGAGACTGGGGCCAACGTCCTGACTTTC. Translating gives CASSETGANVLTF. The V call is TRBV7-9, the J call TRBJ2-6; D is ambiguous. This CDR3 is 13 amino acids long. CDR1 and CDR2 from the germline V gene are SEHNR and FQNEAQ (reference sequence). V lost 5 bases and J lost 2, with 4 bases in between.

This clone was picked up a small number of times. This rearrangement joins TRBV28 to TRBJ1-2, with D perhaps matching TRBD1 (6 bases). Germline CDR1 MDHEN, CDR2 SYDVKM. V lost 6 bases and J lost 8, with 13 bases in between. The CDR3 totals 12 residues. CDR3 amino acids: CASSPGVRGYTF. The DNA for the CDR3 is TGTGCCAGCAGCCCAGGGGTGCGGGGCTACACCTTC.

This chain uses TRBV5-1 with TRBJ2-3; 7 positions match TRBD1. Germline V CDR1 and CDR2: SGHRS, YFSETQ. V shed 4 bases, J shed 0 bases, and the junction held 8 bases outside the gene matches. The CDR3 contains 16 residues. The CDR3 here is CASSASTGRSTDTQYF. The CDR3 region has the DNA TGCGCCAGCAGCGCATCGACAGGGCGAAGCACAGATACGCAGTATTTT.

The CDR3 protein is CASSESRSGGTDTQYF. Here the CDR3 DNA reads TGTGCCAGCAGTGAGTCTCGTAGCGGGGGCACAGATACGCAGTATTTT. The rearrangement joins TRBV25-1 to TRBJ2-3; 8 positions agree with TRBD2. The V and J ends lost 3 bases and 1 base, in that order; junction bases with no gene match: 6. The CDR3 spans 16 residues. Germline CDR1 is MGHDK and CDR2 is SYGVNS.

This chain joins TRBV6-7 and TRBJ2-4, with D maybe TRBD2 (6 bases). TRBV6-7 belongs to the ORF category, with a function that is uncertain. V lost 2 bases to trimming and J lost 1 base, with 15 bases between them. The CDR3 extends over 17 amino acids. CDR3 residues: CASSYRRERKAKNIQYF. In DNA, the CDR3 is TGTGCCAGCAGTTACAGGAGGGAGAGGAAGGCCAAAAACATTCAGTACTTC.

The chain couples TRBV28 to TRBJ2-5; a possible D gene is TRBD1 (6 bases). This CDR3 has 15 amino acids. Trimming left V 6 bases short and J 6 bases short, with 20 bases between. Per the germline V gene, CDR1 is MDHEN and CDR2 is SYDVKM. Here the CDR3 DNA reads TGTGCCAGCAGAATAGGGGGACCAGGGCCCAAGACCCAGTACTTC. Amino acids: CASRIGGPGPKTQYF.

This clone was counted a few times. J is TRBJ2-1 and V is TRBV5-1; 10 bases fit TRBD2. This CDR3 comprises 17 residues. The V gene end was trimmed by 0 bases and the J gene end by 8 bases; junction bases not matched to a gene: 11. Germline lookup yields CDR1 SGHRS and CDR2 YFSETQ. Here the CDR3 reads CASSLVARASGSDEQFF. As DNA, the CDR3 is TGCGCCAGCAGCTTGGTCGCTCGGGCTAGCGGGAGTGATGAGCAGTTCTTC.